The clone carrying this T cell receptor beta chain has at least ten counts. The target antigen is unknown. The sample originates from a study of Graves' ophthalmopathy and Graves' hyperthyroidism. TCR beta CDR3 amplification used RNA transcripts. Investigators did first-round RT-PCR with HTBI primers, then second-round multiplex PCR. TCRdb used MiXCR to reprocess the multiplex PCR reads, holding one entry per CDR3 protein. The profile covers hundreds of thousands of distinct CDR3 sequences, with under 15% appearing a single time and 8% to 10% taken by the ten largest. Study findings and constraints: Ophthalmopathy could be told apart from stable hyperthyroidism by a 13-signature model (under 90% sensitivity, around 80% specificity).

Isolation of PBMCs was performed using roughly 10 ml of fresh peripheral blood. The germline CDR1 and CDR2 sequences are MRHNA and SNTAGT. The length of the CDR3 is 17 residues. Losses at the gene ends were 7 bases for V and 4 bases for J; bases not matched to a gene: 9. The TCR originated in a woman aged 25 to 39 with Graves' ophthalmopathy. J is TRBJ2-2 and V is TRBV6-4; 13 nucleotides align to TRBD2. Sequencing was performed on blood. In DNA, the CDR3 is TGTGCCAGCACGGGGACTAGCGGGACGGTGGGCACCGGGGAGCTGTTTTTT. Amino acids: CASTGTSGTVGTGELFF.